This T cell receptor beta chain was identified in a study of blood T cell repertoires in COVID-19. As for the study in general: T cells, B-cell-depleted T cells, or PBMCs supplied cDNA or gDNA.

Authors' analysis steps: From reference gene primer amplification, estimates of nucleated cell counts were derived. Generated by immunoSEQ multiplex PCR, the TCRdb table keeps only in-frame clones and is missing some. V and J calls plus clone size are reproduced from that table; the DNA served to infer D and trimming. The repertoire holds over 100,000 clones, with approximately 85% as singletons. The length of the CDR3 is 14 residues. In germline, CDR1 is SEHNR, CDR2 FQNEAQ (reference sequence). V gave up 4 bases and J gave up 1 base, with 10 bases separating them. The gene calls are TRBV7-9 and TRBJ1-1; a possible D gene is TRBD1 (6 bases). Sample: peripheral blood. The sequence came from a man between 40 and 49 years old with acute or convalescent COVID-19. CDR3 nucleotide sequence: TGTGCCAGCAGCTCCAGGGGACAGAACACTGAAGCTTTCTTT. This translates into CASSSRGQNTEAFF.